This is a list of T cell receptor beta chains from one sample in a study of T cells after yellow fever vaccination. One entry per CDR3 protein, called by TCRdb with MiXCR from the 5' RACE reads. The sample lists about 130,000 distinct CDR3 sequences, approximately 6.6% occurring once. The sample here was CD4+ T cells sorted from PBMCs, taken 10 days after the yellow fever booster vaccination. The origin of the receptors is a man in his thirties or forties who received the YFV17D yellow fever vaccine. CDR3s include the opening cysteine and the closing phenylalanine or tryptophan. D genes are given only for firm matches. Clone size, where shown, is once, few, many, or a class for clones that have expanded.

J gene: TRBJ2-7
D gene: TRBD2
clone size: many
V gene: TRBV7-6
CDR3 protein: CASSLLAGGTYEQYF
CDR3 DNA: TGTGCCAGCAGCCTTCTAGCGGGAGGCACCTACGAGCAGTACTTC

J gene: TRBJ2-2
D gene: TRBD2
clone size: -
V gene: TRBV24-1
CDR3 protein: CATSEYRTSGRNQGAGELFF
CDR3 DNA: TGTGCCACCAGTGAATACCGGACTAGCGGGCGTAACCAAGGAGCCGGGGAGCTGTTTTTT

J gene: TRBJ2-7
D gene: -
clone size: many
V gene: TRBV12-3/TRBV12-4
CDR3 protein: CASSSQSGSYEQYF
CDR3 DNA: TGTGCCAGCAGTTCACAGTCAGGGAGCTACGAGCAGTACTTC

J gene: TRBJ2-7
D gene: -
clone size: -
V gene: TRBV5-1
CDR3 protein: CASSLPSYNEQYF
CDR3 DNA: TGCGCCAGCAGCCTCCCCTCCTACAATGAGCAGTACTTC

J gene: TRBJ2-1
D gene: TRBD1
clone size: few
V gene: TRBV27
CDR3 protein: CASSPGDRGNEQFF
CDR3 DNA: TGTGCCAGCAGTCCCGGGGACAGGGGGAATGAGCAGTTCTTC

J gene: TRBJ2-4
D gene: -
clone size: many
V gene: TRBV29-1
CDR3 protein: CSAQGLAKNIQYF
CDR3 DNA: TGCAGCGCCCAAGGGTTAGCCAAAAACATTCAGTACTTC

J gene: TRBJ2-1
D gene: -
clone size: many
V gene: TRBV21-1
CDR3 protein: CATPERDFNEQFF
CDR3 DNA: TGTGCCACCCCTGAAAGGGACTTCAATGAGCAGTTCTTC

J gene: TRBJ2-7
D gene: TRBD1
clone size: many
V gene: TRBV5-1
CDR3 protein: CASSARQGDHEQYF
CDR3 DNA: TGCGCCAGCAGCGCCCGACAGGGCGATCACGAGCAGTACTTC

J gene: TRBJ2-3
D gene: -
clone size: -
V gene: TRBV20-1
CDR3 protein: CSAQITRSDTQYF
CDR3 DNA: TGCAGTGCCCAGATCACCCGATCAGATACGCAGTATTTT

J gene: TRBJ2-7
D gene: TRBD1
clone size: many
V gene: TRBV5-1
CDR3 protein: CASSGGTGGDYEQYF
CDR3 DNA: TGCGCCAGCAGCGGGGGGACAGGGGGCGACTACGAGCAGTACTTC

J gene: TRBJ1-3
D gene: -
clone size: -
V gene: TRBV12-3/TRBV12-4
CDR3 protein: CASRPGGTGGNTIYF
CDR3 DNA: TGTGCCAGCAGGCCCGGCGGGACCGGTGGAAACACCATATATTTT

J gene: TRBJ1-6
D gene: TRBD1
clone size: many
V gene: TRBV12-3/TRBV12-4
CDR3 protein: CASSFSGQGYSPLHF
CDR3 DNA: TGTGCCAGCAGTTTCTCAGGACAGGGGTATTCACCCCTCCACTTT

J gene: TRBJ2-1
D gene: -
clone size: few
V gene: TRBV29-1
CDR3 protein: CSVRKLDEQFF
CDR3 DNA: TGCAGCGTGCGGAAACTAGATGAGCAGTTCTTC

J gene: TRBJ2-3
D gene: -
clone size: many
V gene: TRBV11-2
CDR3 protein: CASSLVGARDTQYF
CDR3 DNA: TGTGCCAGCAGCTTAGTTGGGGCGAGGGATACGCAGTATTTT

J gene: TRBJ2-7
D gene: -
clone size: many
V gene: TRBV5-5
CDR3 protein: CASRGTDRSYEQYF
CDR3 DNA: TGTGCCAGCAGAGGGACCGACAGGTCGTACGAGCAGTACTTC

J gene: TRBJ1-1
D gene: TRBD1
clone size: many
V gene: TRBV20-1
CDR3 protein: CSARQGANTEAFF
CDR3 DNA: TGCAGTGCTAGACAGGGGGCGAACACTGAAGCTTTCTTT

J gene: TRBJ2-1
D gene: TRBD2
clone size: many
V gene: TRBV18
CDR3 protein: CASSALTSGDLYNEQFF
CDR3 DNA: TGTGCCAGCTCAGCCCTGACTAGCGGAGATCTATACAATGAGCAGTTCTTC

J gene: TRBJ2-5
D gene: TRBD1
clone size: many
V gene: TRBV20-1
CDR3 protein: CSARDGRGQGETQYF
CDR3 DNA: TGCAGTGCTAGAGATGGCAGGGGGCAAGGGGAGACCCAGTACTTC

J gene: TRBJ2-7
D gene: TRBD1
clone size: many
V gene: TRBV10-3
CDR3 protein: CAISGTRDSSYEQYF
CDR3 DNA: TGTGCCATCAGTGGAACCCGGGACAGCTCCTACGAGCAGTACTTC

J gene: TRBJ2-5
D gene: -
clone size: many
V gene: TRBV18
CDR3 protein: CASSPPPTPQETQYF
CDR3 DNA: TGTGCCAGCTCACCACCGCCTACCCCCCAAGAGACCCAGTACTTC

J gene: TRBJ2-3
D gene: -
clone size: many
V gene: TRBV24-1
CDR3 protein: CATSGSTTDTQYF
CDR3 DNA: TGTGCCACCAGTGGCTCTACCACAGATACGCAGTATTTT

J gene: TRBJ2-1
D gene: -
clone size: many
V gene: TRBV7-9
CDR3 protein: CASSLGRTLGGEQFF
CDR3 DNA: TGTGCCAGCAGCTTAGGTCGCACCCTGGGAGGTGAGCAGTTCTTC